Listed here are 9 T cell receptor beta chains from one sample, sequenced in a study of T cells after yellow fever vaccination. TCRdb reanalysed the 5' RACE reads using MiXCR and keeps one entry per CDR3 protein. The sample has fewer than 450,000 distinct CDR3 sequences; around 10% are singletons. The sequenced sample was PBMCs, obtained on the day of the first yellow fever vaccination. These receptors all come from a man aged 18 to 29 who received the YFV17D yellow fever vaccine.

This clonotype was observed a few times. This chain joins TRBV5-1 and TRBJ2-7, with D possibly TRBD1 on 5 matching bases. V gave up 5 bases and J gave up 0 bases, with 12 bases separating them. Germline V gene data show CDR1 as SGHRS and CDR2 as YFSETQ. CDR3 length: 14 residues. The DNA of the CDR3 is TGCGCCAGCAGTTTTGGGCAGGGCTCCTACGAGCAGTACGTC. Protein: CASSFGQGSYEQYV.

The chain uses TRBV6-1 and TRBJ2-3; the match to TRBD2 covers 8 bases. V was pared by 6 bases and J by 1 base, with 3 bases of the junction left unmatched. The CDR3 extends over 14 amino acids. Germline assignment: CDR1 MNHNS and CDR2 SASEGT. This CDR3 reads CASSHGGGTDTQYF. CDR3 nucleotide sequence: TGTGCCAGCAGCCACGGGGGGGGCACAGATACGCAGTATTTT.

This clonotype was detected a few times. This chain's CDR3 is CARSPRPSKSYEQYV. The CDR3 nucleotides are TGTGCCAGAAGCCCCCGGCCCTCTAAATCCTACGAGCAGTACGTC. The V gene is TRBV5-3, the J gene TRBJ2-7; no clear D gene. TRBV5-3 is flagged as an ORF with uncertain function. V was trimmed by 4 bases and J by 1 base, leaving 15 bases between them. The CDR3 spans 15 residues.

This clonotype was picked up many times. This chain joins TRBV20-1 and TRBJ2-3, with TRBD1 identical over 10 bases. Trimming removed 6 bases from V and 3 bases from J; junction bases left unmatched: 6. The CDR3 is 14 amino acids. CDR1 and CDR2 (germline): DFQATT, SNEGSKA (reference sequence). CDR3 loop: CSARTGGYTDTQYF. For the CDR3, the DNA is TGCAGTGCCCGGACAGGGGGATATACAGATACGCAGTATTTT.

V and J are TRBV27 and TRBJ1-4; a possible D gene is TRBD1 (6 bases). Germline V gene data show CDR1 as MNHEY and CDR2 as SMNVEV (reference sequence). The length of the CDR3 is 14 residues. The V and J ends lost 4 bases and 11 bases respectively, with 17 bases between them. The CDR3 region is CASSSYRVGGKLFF. The CDR3, as DNA: TGTGCCAGCAGTTCATACAGGGTCGGAGGTAAACTGTTTTTT. The entire variable domain, with the rest obtained from reference TRBV27 and TRBJ1-4, is as follows: EAQVTQNPRYLITVTGKKLTVTCSQNMNHEYMSWYRQDPGLGLRQIYYSMNVEVTDKGDVPEGYKVSRKEKRNFPLILESPSPNQTSLYFCASSSYRVGGKLFFGSGTQLSVL.

This clonotype was detected only a few times. The CDR3 is CASSLRTTKRDTQYF. CDR3 sequence (DNA): TGTGCCAGCAGCCTAAGGACAACCAAACGGGATACGCAGTATTTT. The rearrangement uses TRBV6-2 or TRBV6-3 and TRBJ2-3, with D possibly being TRBD1 (5 bases). The length of the CDR3 is 15 residues. Germline V gives CDR1 MNHEY, CDR2 SVGEGT. V was pared by 6 bases and J by 6 bases, with 19 bases between.

The chain employs TRBV29-1 and TRBJ1-1; TRBD1 is a possible D gene (5 bases). The germline V gene has CDR1 SQVTM and CDR2 ANQGSEA. The CDR3 length is 11 residues. The V end lost 5 bases, the J end lost 2 bases, and 6 bases lay between the germline ends. CDR3 sequence reads: CSVRGNTEAFF. As DNA, the CDR3 is TGCAGCGTTAGGGGAAACACTGAAGCTTTCTTT.

This clonotype has a handful of counts. The V and J genes are TRBV9 and TRBJ2-3, with 9 bases lining up with TRBD2. Losses at the gene ends were 0 bases for V and 4 bases for J; bases not matched to a gene: 12. The germline CDR1 and CDR2 sequences are SGDLS and YYNGEE. The CDR3 extends over 18 amino acids. Written as DNA, the CDR3 is TGTGCCAGCAGCGTAGCTCTGATGGCTAGCGGGGTAGCAGATACGCAGTATTTT. It encodes CASSVALMASGVADTQYF.

The table lists this clonotype with a few counts. The chain has TRBV29-1 and TRBJ2-3, with D uncertain. V dropped 0 bases and J dropped 4 bases, with 5 bases sitting between them. In germline, CDR1 is SQVTM, CDR2 ANQGSEA. The CDR3 totals 12 residues. CDR3 sequence: CSVEDRADTQYF. CDR3 in DNA: TGCAGCGTTGAAGATCGAGCAGATACGCAGTATTTT.